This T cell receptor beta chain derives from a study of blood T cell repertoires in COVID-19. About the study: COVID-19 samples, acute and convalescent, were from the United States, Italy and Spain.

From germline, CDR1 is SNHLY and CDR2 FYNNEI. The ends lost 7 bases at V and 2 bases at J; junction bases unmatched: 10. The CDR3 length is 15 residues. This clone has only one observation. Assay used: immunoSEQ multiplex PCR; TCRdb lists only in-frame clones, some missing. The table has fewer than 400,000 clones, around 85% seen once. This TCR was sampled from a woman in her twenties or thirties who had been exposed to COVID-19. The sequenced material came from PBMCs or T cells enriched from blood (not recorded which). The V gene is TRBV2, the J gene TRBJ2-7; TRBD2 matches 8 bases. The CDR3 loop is CASTDGRAFPYEQYF. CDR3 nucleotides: TGTGCCAGCACTGACGGGAGGGCTTTCCCCTACGAGCAGTACTTC.